This T cell receptor (beta chain) is from a study of blood T cell repertoires in COVID-19. Study summary: The United States, Italy and Spain were the sources of the acute and convalescent COVID-19 samples. The analysed material was cDNA or gDNA that came from T cells, B-cell-depleted T cells, or PBMCs.

V trimming: 5 bases; J trimming: 4 bases; junction bases outside the gene matches: 8. The CDR3 spans 15 residues. CDR1 is SGHTA, CDR2 FQGNSA, per germline. In the source study's methods: Reference gene primer amplification gave nucleated cell count estimates. Clones were sequenced by immunoSEQ multiplex PCR, and TCRdb holds only the in-frame ones, with some missing. V and J calls plus clone size are reproduced from that table; the DNA served to infer D and trimming. The table includes 200,000 or so clones, roughly 80% detected once. This clonotype was obtained from a woman in her twenties or thirties with acute or convalescent COVID-19. The chain is built from TRBV7-2 and TRBJ1-2; TRBD1 matches 9 bases. Source material: peripheral blood. In DNA form, the CDR3 reads TGTGCCAGCAGCCTAGGACAGGGGAGGAGCTATGGCTACACCTTC. Its protein is CASSLGQGRSYGYTF.